The next 23 T cell receptor beta chains were all read from a single sample in a study of T cells in Graves' hyperthyroidism and ophthalmopathy. Amplification of TCR beta CDR3 regions was performed using RNA transcripts as template. A first-round RT-PCR of the TCR CDR3 used the HTBI primer set. Via MiXCR, TCRdb re-called the multiplex PCR reads, giving one row per CDR3 protein. Among roughly 550,000 distinct CDR3 sequences listed, about 16% were seen once. The sequenced material came from blood. These receptors were obtained from a woman between 25 and 40 years old with Graves' ophthalmopathy.

This clonotype was observed many times. V is TRBV20-1 and J is TRBJ2-3; D is unclear. Trimming removed 2 bases at V and 2 bases at J, with 14 bases between. CDR1 and CDR2 from the germline V gene are DFQATT and SNEGSKA (reference sequence). The CDR3 contains 15 residues. DNA of the CDR3: TGCAGTGCTAGAAAAGAGGAGTGGATCACAGATACGCAGTATTTT. Residues: CSARKEEWITDTQYF.

In this sample, this clonotype turned up many times. The V and J genes are TRBV20-1 and TRBJ2-3; TRBD2 agrees at 10 bases. This CDR3 region has 16 residues. Germline CDR1 reads DFQATT; CDR2 reads SNEGSKA (reference sequence). Trimming took 3 bases from V and 0 from J; bases not matched to a gene: 6. DNA of the CDR3: TGCAGTGCTAGCTCTTCTAGCGGGGGCAGCACAGATACGCAGTATTTT. This gives the protein CSASSSSGGSTDTQYF.

CDR3 amino acids: CASSIYRAEPPYEQYF. As DNA, the CDR3 is TGCGCCAGCAGCATATACCGGGCCGAACCCCCCTACGAGCAGTACTTC. J is TRBJ2-7 and V is TRBV10-2; D is ambiguous. Germline loops: CDR1 WSHSY, CDR2 SAAADI. Trimming left V 6 bases short and J 2 bases short, with 20 bases between. The CDR3 spans 16 residues.

This clonotype was detected ten times or more. The chain carries TRBV7-9 and TRBJ2-3; D gene uncertain. Per germline, CDR1 SEHNR and CDR2 FQNEAQ (reference sequence). CDR3 length equals 16 residues. V was pared by 1 base and J by 2 bases, with 13 bases between. The CDR3 DNA is TGTGCCAGCAGCTTAGATATTTTTGAGGACACAGATACGCAGTATTTT. Translating gives CASSLDIFEDTDTQYF.

Ten or more counts support this clonotype. The chain joins TRBV20-1 to TRBJ2-7; D possibly matches TRBD1 or TRBD2 (5 bases each). The CDR3 is 14 amino acids. Germline CDR1 reads DFQATT; CDR2 reads SNEGSKA (reference sequence). The ends were cut back, 3 bases at V and 2 bases at J, with 14 bases in the middle. The CDR3 loop is CSARSGTKTYEQYF. The CDR3 bases are TGCAGTGCTAGGTCCGGGACCAAGACCTACGAGCAGTACTTC.

This clonotype was seen at least ten times. The rearrangement uses TRBV28 and TRBJ2-7, with 7 bases matching TRBD1. The length of the CDR3 is 16 residues. CDR1 and CDR2 (germline): MDHEN, SYDVKM. J lost 6 bases, V lost 6 bases, and 17 bases had no gene match. Written as DNA, the CDR3 is TGTGCCAGCAGAGACAGGGCGCTGACACTGGGGAGCGAGCAGTACTTC. This gives the protein CASRDRALTLGSEQYF.

The chain employs TRBV20-1 and TRBJ1-5, with D possibly matching TRBD1 (5 bases). CDR3 length: 13 residues. Germline V CDR1 and CDR2: DFQATT, SNEGSKA (reference sequence). Deletions cut 4 bases from V and 2 bases from J, with 9 bases between. The CDR3 loop reads CSAKTGRNQPQHF. The CDR3 region has the DNA TGCAGTGCTAAAACAGGACGCAATCAGCCCCAGCATTTT.

The V call is TRBV12-3 or TRBV12-4, the J call TRBJ2-1; 13 nucleotides match TRBD2. The CDR3 has 15 amino acids. V shed 5 bases, J shed 7 bases, and the junction held 5 bases outside the gene matches. The chain's CDR3 is CASSKLAGGPNEQFF. The CDR3 bases are TGTGCCAGCAGTAAACTAGCGGGAGGGCCGAATGAGCAGTTCTTC.

Regarding this clonotype: A much larger clone sits a single nucleotide away, making a read error possible. This sequence joins TRBV12-3 or TRBV12-4 and TRBJ1-5; possible D gene TRBD1, 5 bases. CDR3 length: 15 residues. Trimming cost V 3 bases and J 4 bases, with 13 bases left between them. This chain's CDR3 is CASSLQQRGNQPQHF. The CDR3, as DNA: TGTGCCAGCAGTTTGCAACAGAGGGGTAATCAGCCCCAGCATTTT.

On this clonotype itself: A much larger clone differs by one base, so this may be a read error. J is TRBJ2-4 and V is TRBV28; no reliable D call. The V and J ends lost 4 bases and 9 bases respectively, with 19 bases between them. Germline V gives CDR1 MDHEN, CDR2 SYDVKM. The CDR3 covers 15 residues. The CDR3 here is CASSSPGPDWGIQYF. CDR3 DNA: TGTGCCAGCAGTTCCCCCGGTCCTGATTGGGGCATTCAGTACTTC.

This clonotype was counted between two and nine times. The chain combines TRBV10-3 with TRBJ2-3; 12 positions match TRBD2. From germline, CDR1 is ENHRY and CDR2 SYGVKD. The CDR3 extends over 14 amino acids. After removal of 6 bases from V and 5 bases from J, the junction contained 3 bases not matched to a gene. The CDR3 protein is CAISMGLAGDTQYF. CDR3 nucleotide sequence: TGTGCCATCAGCATGGGACTAGCGGGAGATACGCAGTATTTT.

J is TRBJ1-1 and V is TRBV10-3; D is unclear. Germline V gives CDR1 ENHRY, CDR2 SYGVKD. Trimming stripped 5 bases from V and 0 bases from J, with 13 bases between. The CDR3 covers 15 residues. CDR3 in amino acids: CAISLDGPMNTEAFF. The DNA of the CDR3 is TGTGCCATCAGTCTTGACGGCCCCATGAACACTGAAGCTTTCTTT.

The chain joins TRBV19 to TRBJ1-5; TRBD1 might be the D (6 bases). Looked up from germline, CDR1 is LNHDA and CDR2 is SQIVND (reference sequence). This CDR3 is built from 15 residues. V was clipped by 1 base and J by 3 bases, with 10 bases between them. The CDR3 DNA reads TGTGCCAGTAGTATAGGACAGGCCTTCAATCAGCCCCAGCATTTT. It encodes CASSIGQAFNQPQHF.

This clonotype showed up many times. The V and J genes are TRBV7-2 and TRBJ1-4; no clear D gene. The germline gives CDR1 SGHTA, CDR2 FQGNSA. The V and J ends lost 9 bases and 7 bases respectively, with 24 bases between them. This CDR3 region has 16 residues. The CDR3 sequence: CASSFTSGMGGEKLFF. The CDR3 bases are TGTGCCAGTTCCTTTACGTCGGGGATGGGAGGTGAAAAACTGTTTTTT.

This clonotype showed up many times. The V and J genes are TRBV28 and TRBJ1-5; D is possibly TRBD1 (5 bases). The CDR3 consists of 16 residues. CDR1 MDHEN and CDR2 SYDVKM come from the germline V gene. Trimming stripped 8 bases from V and 0 bases from J, with 17 bases between. Here the CDR3 DNA reads TGTGCCAGCCTCGTCAGGGATTGGTATAGCAATCAGCCCCAGCATTTT. Protein: CASLVRDWYSNQPQHF.

The rearrangement links TRBV7-2 to TRBJ2-2; D is possibly TRBD1 or TRBD2 (6 bases each). Germline values: CDR1 SGHTA, CDR2 FQGNSA. V was cut by 5 bases and J by 4 bases, with 17 bases left in between. This CDR3 has 16 residues. The CDR3 loop is CASSPRGRTFTGELFF. The CDR3 nucleotides read TGTGCCAGCAGCCCCCGGGGGCGGACCTTCACCGGGGAGCTGTTTTTT.

The chain's CDR3 is CASGGGPGPQHF. CDR3 DNA: TGTGCCAGCGGGGGAGGCCCGGGGCCCCAGCATTTT. V is TRBV6-1 and J is TRBJ1-5, with D maybe TRBD1 (5 bases). CDR1 and CDR2 from the germline V gene are MNHNS and SASEGT. The CDR3 has 12 residues. The V end lost 8 bases, the J end lost 9 bases, and 14 bases lay between the germline ends.

As for this clonotype: A read error may produce the germline difference seen at one junction end. The chain carries TRBV7-2 and TRBJ2-7; D call uncertain. There are 14 residues in the CDR3. Germline V gene sequence: CDR1 SGHTA, CDR2 FQGNSA. Here the CDR3 reads CASSLRVTSYVQYF. The CDR3 nucleotides are TGTGCCAGCAGCTTAAGGGTGACTTCATACGTGCAGTACTTC.

With regard to this clonotype: This may come from a read error, since a much larger clone is one base off. The V gene is TRBV28, the J gene TRBJ1-1; no firm D call. The germline CDR1 and CDR2 sequences are MDHEN and SYDVKM. The CDR3 totals 10 residues. V lost 8 bases, J lost 2 bases, and 3 bases lay in between. CDR3 coding DNA: TGTGCCAGCGGAAACACTGAAGCTTTCTTT. Its protein is CASGNTEAFF.

The chain links TRBV27 to TRBJ2-4; D is ambiguous. CDR3 length: 15 amino acids. In germline, CDR1 is MNHEY, CDR2 SMNVEV (reference sequence). V was clipped by 5 bases and J by 4 bases, with 15 bases between them. The CDR3 DNA follows: TGTGCCAGCAGTCCGTTTTCCCATTTTAAAAACATTCAGTACTTC. This gives the protein CASSPFSHFKNIQYF.

This clonotype was seen at least ten times. The rearrangement joins TRBV30 to TRBJ2-7; D not resolved. CDR3 length equals 14 residues. V gave up 0 bases and J gave up 3 bases, with 12 bases separating them. Germline V gene lookup returns CDR1 GTSNPN and CDR2 SVGIG (reference sequence). DNA of the CDR3: TGTGCCTGGAGTGTACTCGGCGTTCTCTACGAGCAGTACTTC. Amino acid sequence: CAWSVLGVLYEQYF.

V usage is TRBV4-3 and J usage is TRBJ2-6; 9 nucleotides line up with TRBD1. Germline values: CDR1 LGHNA, CDR2 YSLEER. V gave up 1 base and J gave up 2 bases; unmatched junction bases: 15. The CDR3 runs 21 residues. This CDR3 is CASSQGSYGRTGDPGANVLTF. CDR3 sequence (DNA): TGCGCCAGCAGCCAAGGGTCTTACGGCCGGACAGGGGACCCTGGGGCCAACGTCCTGACTTTC.

This clonotype was found many times. The chain combines TRBV11-2 with TRBJ2-1; TRBD1 agrees at 7 bases. CDR1 and CDR2 from the germline V gene are SGHAT and FQNNGV. V lost 1 base and J lost 12; bases outside the gene matches: 6. This CDR3 contains 13 residues. CDR3 coding DNA: TGTGCCAGCAGCTTAGTTGGGGACAGTCGGCAGTTCTTC. It codes for CASSLVGDSRQFF.